A selection of T cell receptor beta chains follows, all from one sample in a study of blood T cell repertoires in COVID-19. Sequenced by immunoSEQ multiplex PCR; TCRdb stores in-frame clones only, minus some. The data show 250,000 to 350,000 clones, 90% seen once. Sequencing was carried out using PBMCs or T cells enriched from blood (not recorded which). These receptors originate from a woman between 18 and 30 years old with acute COVID-19. Both conserved end residues are part of each CDR3. Expanded clones are given a class, and other clones once, few, many or no size at all.

abundance: .
len: 12
v_gene: TRBV29-1
j_gene: TRBJ1-2
CDR3aa: CSVFRGAVGYTF

abundance: .
len: 14
v_gene: TRBV7-9
j_gene: TRBJ1-2
CDR3aa: CASSLATMDYGYTF

abundance: .
len: 15
v_gene: TRBV5-6
j_gene: TRBJ1-1
CDR3aa: CASSHYRTLNTEAFF

abundance: .
len: 16
v_gene: TRBV7-9
j_gene: TRBJ2-7
CDR3aa: CASSLSVGLAGVEQYF

abundance: .
len: 14
v_gene: TRBV19
j_gene: TRBJ1-3
CDR3aa: CASTPNRGRNTIYF

abundance: .
len: 14
v_gene: TRBV21-1
j_gene: TRBJ1-4
CDR3aa: CASSSLDRGEKLFF

abundance: .
len: 14
v_gene: TRBV7-8
j_gene: TRBJ2-7
CDR3aa: CASSLGQSSYEQYF

abundance: .
len: 14
v_gene: TRBV29-1
j_gene: TRBJ2-3
CDR3aa: CSVAVGLNTDTQYF

abundance: .
len: 16
v_gene: TRBV27
j_gene: TRBJ1-5
CDR3aa: CASSPTGQGIHQPQHF

abundance: .
len: 15
v_gene: TRBV5-5
j_gene: TRBJ1-1
CDR3aa: CASSFIQGKGTEAFF

abundance: .
len: 14
v_gene: TRBV6-5
j_gene: TRBJ1-6
CDR3aa: CARANRDRNSPLHF

abundance: .
len: 16
v_gene: TRBV10-2
j_gene: TRBJ1-4
CDR3aa: CASSDPAVGGNEKLFF

abundance: .
len: 12
v_gene: TRBV5-1
j_gene: TRBJ2-5
CDR3aa: CASSLAEETQYF

abundance: .
len: 14
v_gene: TRBV6-5
j_gene: TRBJ1-2
CDR3aa: CAARKLETGVGYTF

abundance: .
len: 17
v_gene: TRBV18
j_gene: TRBJ1-3
CDR3aa: CASSPLWGANSGNTIYF

abundance: .
len: 12
v_gene: TRBV12-3/TRBV12-4
j_gene: TRBJ1-2
CDR3aa: CASSLAEESYTF

abundance: once
len: 16
v_gene: TRBV19
j_gene: TRBJ2-7
CDR3aa: CASSRGLAGGGGEQYF

abundance: .
len: 15
v_gene: TRBV6-1
j_gene: TRBJ1-6
CDR3aa: CASSEAQGSNSPLHF

abundance: .
len: 19
v_gene: TRBV7-3
j_gene: TRBJ2-3
CDR3aa: CASSLLPRRTSGRVDTQYF

abundance: once
len: 17
v_gene: TRBV5-6
j_gene: TRBJ2-7
CDR3aa: CASSSPGQGDSTYEQYF

abundance: .
len: 16
v_gene: TRBV9
j_gene: TRBJ1-4
CDR3aa: CASSVGLGAANEKLFF

abundance: .
len: 14
v_gene: TRBV6-5
j_gene: TRBJ1-1
CDR3aa: CASSTPAVNTEAFF

abundance: .
len: 14
v_gene: TRBV28
j_gene: TRBJ2-1
CDR3aa: CASSSGTGGNEQFF

abundance: .
len: 17
v_gene: TRBV5-1
j_gene: TRBJ1-1
CDR3aa: CASSLDRDRVLNTEAFF

abundance: .
len: 15
v_gene: TRBV28
j_gene: TRBJ1-2
CDR3aa: CASSSRGGGFYGYTF

abundance: .
len: 17
v_gene: TRBV24-1
j_gene: TRBJ2-2
CDR3aa: CATSDLDRDANTGELFF

abundance: .
len: 14
v_gene: TRBV7-3
j_gene: TRBJ2-7
CDR3aa: CASSEQGGPYEQYF

abundance: .
len: 15
v_gene: TRBV2
j_gene: TRBJ2-5
CDR3aa: CASTKQGARVETQYF

abundance: .
len: 17
v_gene: TRBV19
j_gene: TRBJ2-2
CDR3aa: CASSISTGLPNTGELFF

abundance: .
len: 18
v_gene: TRBV28
j_gene: TRBJ2-7
CDR3aa: CASRTIGKTSGVSYEQYF

abundance: .
len: 14
v_gene: TRBV5-1
j_gene: TRBJ1-2
CDR3aa: CASSLGQGGNGYTF

abundance: .
len: 14
v_gene: TRBV27
j_gene: TRBJ1-5
CDR3aa: CASSLRGGNQPQHF

abundance: .
len: 19
v_gene: TRBV2
j_gene: TRBJ2-3
CDR3aa: CASSDLILLGSGTTDTQYF

abundance: .
len: 15
v_gene: TRBV6-5
j_gene: TRBJ2-7
CDR3aa: CASRRGDSLSYEQYF

abundance: .
len: 18
v_gene: TRBV27
j_gene: TRBJ1-5
CDR3aa: CASSSTGTGFLSNQPQHF

abundance: once
len: 13
v_gene: TRBV20-1
j_gene: TRBJ2-6
CDR3aa: CSASTAGANVLTF

abundance: few
len: 12
v_gene: TRBV2
j_gene: TRBJ1-2
CDR3aa: CASSGQGGGYTF

abundance: .
len: 14
v_gene: TRBV7-2
j_gene: TRBJ1-5
CDR3aa: CASSLGAGRQPQHF

abundance: .
len: 12
v_gene: TRBV7-2
j_gene: TRBJ1-1
CDR3aa: CASSPDRTEAFF

abundance: .
len: 14
v_gene: TRBV5-6
j_gene: TRBJ2-2
CDR3aa: CASSLGGATGELFF

abundance: .
len: 15
v_gene: TRBV6-5
j_gene: TRBJ2-5
CDR3aa: CASSFTSGNIETQYF

abundance: .
len: 13
v_gene: TRBV14
j_gene: TRBJ1-2
CDR3aa: CASSPGTAYGYTF

abundance: .
len: 14
v_gene: TRBV2
j_gene: TRBJ2-7
CDR3aa: CASSEAGWTYEQYF

abundance: .
len: 16
v_gene: TRBV19
j_gene: TRBJ2-3
CDR3aa: CASSPLGTSGTDTQYF

abundance: once
len: 12
v_gene: TRBV5-1
j_gene: TRBJ2-7
CDR3aa: CASGDTDYEQYF

abundance: .
len: 18
v_gene: TRBV27
j_gene: TRBJ1-6
CDR3aa: CASSWPGQGTARDSPLHF